This is a list of T cell receptor beta chains from one sample in a study of blood T cell repertoires in COVID-19. Assay: immunoSEQ multiplex PCR; the TCRdb copy retains only in-frame clones and omits some. Here the sample spans more than 60,000 clones, approximately 86% being singletons. The sample was peripheral blood. All receptors derive from a man older than 75 with COVID-19, enrolled during active disease. CDR3s include the opening cysteine and the closing phenylalanine or tryptophan. D genes are given only for firm matches. The size of a clone is reported for some rows only, either as once, few or many, or as a class for expanded clones.

.	TRBJ1-1	TRBV18	TRBD1	TGTGCCAGCTCACCACGACAGGGCGGTGGGACTGAAGCTTTCTTT	CASSPRQGGGTEAFF
.	TRBJ2-2	TRBV5-1	TRBD1	TGCGCCAGCAGCTTGGGACCGGGACAGGGGAACACCGGGGAGCTGTTTTTT	CASSLGPGQGNTGELFF
once	TRBJ2-5	TRBV5-1	TRBD2	TGCGCCAGCAGCTTGGAGGGCGGGGGGAAGCAAGAGACCCAGTACTTC	CASSLEGGGKQETQYF
.	TRBJ2-2	TRBV4-1	TRBD1	TGCGCCAGCAGCCAAGACCCCGGACAGGGGGGTACCGGGGAGCTGTTTTTT	CASSQDPGQGGTGELFF
.	TRBJ2-7	TRBV27	TRBD2	TGTGCCAGCAGTTTGAGGGAGGGCTACGAGCAGTACTTC	CASSLREGYEQYF
.	TRBJ2-5	TRBV5-1	TRBD1	TGCGCCAGCAGCTTGGGGACAGGGACCGGGGAGACCCAGTACTTC	CASSLGTGTGETQYF
.	TRBJ2-7	TRBV5-1	.	TGCGCCAGCAGGAACCCGGGACAAAACTACGAGCAGTACTTC	CASRNPGQNYEQYF
.	TRBJ1-4	TRBV5-4	.	TGTGCCAGCAGCCTCGGGCAGGGCGCCGAAAAACTGTTTTTT	CASSLGQGAEKLFF
.	TRBJ1-5	TRBV12-3/TRBV12-4	.	TGTGCCAGCAGCTCCAATCAGCCCCAGCATTTT	CASSSNQPQHF
.	TRBJ2-3	TRBV11-3	.	TGTGCCAGCAGCTCTACCACAGATACGCAGTATTTT	CASSSTTDTQYF
.	TRBJ2-1	TRBV6-2/TRBV6-3	.	TGTGCCAGCAGTTCCCGAGCCCTCCAGCAGTTCTTC	CASSSRALQQFF
.	TRBJ2-7	TRBV6-4	.	TGTGCCAGCAGTGGTCCCCACTCCTACGAGCAGTACTTC	CASSGPHSYEQYF
.	TRBJ1-2	TRBV5-5	.	TGTGCCAGCAGCTCGAATACAGGGTTGAGCTATGGCTACACCTTC	CASSSNTGLSYGYTF
.	TRBJ1-2	TRBV10-3	TRBD1	TGTGCCATGGGACAGGGATATGGCTACACCTTC	CAMGQGYGYTF
.	TRBJ2-5	TRBV4-1	.	TGCGCCAGCAGCCAAGTGCTGTTAGGGGGCCAAGAGACCCAGTACTTC	CASSQVLLGGQETQYF
.	TRBJ1-3	TRBV7-2	.	TGTGCCAGCAGCTGGAGCCCTGGAAACACCATATATTTT	CASSWSPGNTIYF
.	TRBJ1-2	TRBV27	TRBD1	TGTGCCAGCAGTCCCAACCCCGGACAGGGCAGCTATGGCTACACCTTC	CASSPNPGQGSYGYTF
.	TRBJ2-1	TRBV4-2	.	TGTGCCAGCAGCCAAGGGGAAGGTGGCGGGAAGAACTACAATGAGCAGTTCTTC	CASSQGEGGGKNYNEQFF
.	TRBJ2-1	TRBV10-3	.	TGTGCCATCAGTGAGAACCAACGGGAAGAGCAGTTCTTC	CAISENQREEQFF
.	TRBJ2-3	TRBV5-6	.	TGTGCCAGCAGCCCAGAGGAGAGTAGCACAGATACGCAGTATTTT	CASSPEESSTDTQYF
.	TRBJ1-1	TRBV2	.	TGTGCCAGCAGTGGACAGGCCACATCTGAAGCTTTCTTT	CASSGQATSEAFF
.	TRBJ1-2	TRBV15	.	TGTGCCACCAGCAGAGGAGGACAGAACTATGGCTACACCTTC	CATSRGGQNYGYTF
few	TRBJ1-5	TRBV12-3/TRBV12-4	.	TGTGCCAGCAGTCGACAGGAGAATCAGCCCCAGCATTTT	CASSRQENQPQHF
.	TRBJ1-2	TRBV10-1	TRBD1	TGCGCCAGCAGTGGACAGGGGGATTACTATGGCTACACCTTC	CASSGQGDYYGYTF
once	TRBJ1-5	TRBV15	.	TGTGCCACCAGCAGAGCTCACAGGGTAAATCAGCCCCAGCATTTT	CATSRAHRVNQPQHF
.	TRBJ1-1	TRBV3-1/TRBV3-2	.	TGTGCCAGCAGCCAAGGGACTGAAGAAGCTTTCTTT	CASSQGTEEAFF
.	TRBJ2-2	TRBV19	TRBD1	TGTGCCAGCCGGCAAACCGGGACAGGCGACACCGGGGAGCTGTTTTTT	CASRQTGTGDTGELFF
.	TRBJ1-2	TRBV5-4	.	TGTGCCAGCAGCTTGATGGACATTAACTATGGCTACACCTTC	CASSLMDINYGYTF
.	TRBJ1-1	TRBV12-3/TRBV12-4	TRBD1	TGTGCCAGCAGTTTTTTAGGGGGCGGAACGGCTTTCTTT	CASSFLGGGTAFF
once	TRBJ1-6	TRBV11-2	.	TGTGCCAGCAGCTTGGAGGCCCCCTATAATTCACCCCTCCACTTT	CASSLEAPYNSPLHF
.	TRBJ2-3	TRBV3-1/TRBV3-2	.	TGTGCCAGCAGCCAAGGGGGCATAGATACGCAGTATTTT	CASSQGGIDTQYF
.	TRBJ1-1	TRBV11-2	.	TGTGCCAGCAGCTTAACGAGGCAAAGTGAAGCTTTCTTT	CASSLTRQSEAFF
.	TRBJ2-3	TRBV15	.	TGTGCCACCAGCGGCGAACGGGGGAGCACAGATACGCAGTATTTT	CATSGERGSTDTQYF
.	TRBJ1-4	TRBV6-4	TRBD1	TGTGCCAGCAGGACAGGGAAAGAAAAAGGAGCAACTAATGAAAAACTGTTTTTT	CASRTGKEKGATNEKLFF
.	TRBJ2-7	TRBV7-2	TRBD2	TGTGCCAGCAGCTTAGAGCGGGGTTTCGCCTACGAGCAGTACTTC	CASSLERGFAYEQYF
.	TRBJ1-4	TRBV10-3	.	TGTGCCATCAGTGAGATGGGGGCCGGTGAAAAACTGTTTTTT	CAISEMGAGEKLFF
.	TRBJ2-7	TRBV12-5	.	TGTGCTAGTGGTTTGGTACAAACGCCAGTTCCCTACGAGCAGTACTTC	CASGLVQTPVPYEQYF
.	TRBJ1-4	TRBV14	TRBD1	TGTGCCAGCAGTCCACGACAGGGTGCAACTAATGAAAAACTGTTTTTT	CASSPRQGATNEKLFF
.	TRBJ2-3	TRBV18	TRBD2	TGTGCCAGCTCACCGGAGCCTAGCGGGGGTCCCGGGGCAGATACGCAGTATTTT	CASSPEPSGGPGADTQYF
.	TRBJ1-6	TRBV7-2	TRBD1	TGTGCCAGCAGCTTAAGTCGGACAGGGGGTTCACCCCTCCACTTT	CASSLSRTGGSPLHF
.	TRBJ1-1	TRBV7-2	.	TGTGCCAGCAGCTTCCTTTCCCTTGAAGCTTTCTTT	CASSFLSLEAFF
.	TRBJ1-2	TRBV5-1	TRBD1	TGCGCCAGCAGATTAGACAGGGGCTATGGCTACACCTTC	CASRLDRGYGYTF
.	TRBJ2-3	TRBV7-2	.	TGTGCCAGCAGCCCCAGGTCTAGCACAGATACGCAGTATTTT	CASSPRSSTDTQYF
.	TRBJ1-2	TRBV13	TRBD1	TGTGCCAGCAGCGGGGACAGGGAGGGCTATGGCTACACCTTC	CASSGDREGYGYTF
.	TRBJ1-1	TRBV6-4	TRBD1	TGTGCCAGCAGTCGGACAGGGAACACTGAAGCTTTCTTT	CASSRTGNTEAFF
.	TRBJ1-5	TRBV11-2	.	TGTGCCAGCAGCTTCGAAGGAGAGGGTATGAACAATCAGCCCCAGCATTTT	CASSFEGEGMNNQPQHF
.	TRBJ2-3	TRBV5-1	.	TGCGCCAGCAGCTTGCAGGGCTCCACAGATACGCAGTATTTT	CASSLQGSTDTQYF
.	TRBJ1-6	TRBV18	.	TGTGCCAGCTCACCACTGGGTGGGGAGGGCAATTCACCCCTCCACTTT	CASSPLGGEGNSPLHF
.	TRBJ1-2	TRBV4-1	.	TGCGCCAGCAGCCAAGATAAGGCGGGGGTGAGGCCTAACTATGGCTACACCTTC	CASSQDKAGVRPNYGYTF
.	TRBJ2-7	TRBV11-2	.	TGTGCCAGCAGCTTAGGGCAATCAACCTACGAGCAGTACTTC	CASSLGQSTYEQYF
few	TRBJ2-7	TRBV5-1	TRBD2	TGCGCCCGCAGCCCGCGGCCGGGGGGGGCCTACGAGCAGTACTTC	CARSPRPGGAYEQYF
.	TRBJ2-1	TRBV9	TRBD1	TGTGCCAGCAGCCGCGACAGGGGATATATCGATGAGCAGTTCTTC	CASSRDRGYIDEQFF
.	TRBJ1-1	TRBV7-9	.	TGTGCCAGCCGTGTCGATGTGCGAGGGATATACACTGAAGCTTTCTTT	CASRVDVRGIYTEAFF
.	TRBJ1-1	TRBV11-1	TRBD1	TGTGCCAGCAGCCGTAACAGGGGCGAATTCGCTGAAGCTTTCTTT	CASSRNRGEFAEAFF
.	TRBJ2-6	TRBV28	TRBD1	TGTGCCAGTATCGGATGGACAGGCCAACTCTCTGGGGCCAACGTCCTGACTTTC	CASIGWTGQLSGANVLTF
.	TRBJ1-2	TRBV18	TRBD1	TGTGCCAGCTCACCAGGGGGACAGAACTATGGCTACACCTTC	CASSPGGQNYGYTF
.	TRBJ1-2	TRBV29-1	.	TGCAGCTTCCTTGAGAACTATGGCTACACCTTC	CSFLENYGYTF
.	TRBJ1-2	TRBV11-2	.	TGTGCCAGCAGCCCAAACAGGCGGAACTATGGCTACACCTTC	CASSPNRRNYGYTF
.	TRBJ2-3	TRBV2	TRBD2	TGTGCCAGCAGTTCTCTAGCGGGGTTCACAGATACGCAGTATTTT	CASSSLAGFTDTQYF
.	TRBJ2-3	TRBV2	TRBD1	TGTGCCAGTAACCGACAGGGGCCAGCGAGCACAGATACGCAGTATTTT	CASNRQGPASTDTQYF